The next 9 T cell receptor beta chains were all read from a single sample in a study of identical twins. TCRdb re-derived calls from the 5' RACE reads in MiXCR, one entry per CDR3 protein. The sample carries roughly 710,000 distinct CDR3 sequences, 5.5% to 6.5% recorded once. The source material was naive T cells sorted from blood. The receptors derive from a man between 18 and 35 years old in good health.

This clonotype was picked up many times. The chain uses TRBV20-1 and TRBJ2-7; D is possibly TRBD1 (6 bases). The CDR3 runs 14 residues. V lost 3 bases to trimming and J lost 2 bases, with 14 bases between them. Germline V gives CDR1 DFQATT, CDR2 SNEGSKA (reference sequence). This CDR3 is CSARGHLNPYEQYF. The DNA of the CDR3 is TGCAGTGCTAGGGGACACTTAAACCCCTACGAGCAGTACTTC.

This clonotype was seen repeatedly, ten times or more. This chain links TRBV10-2 with TRBJ2-1, with D maybe TRBD2 (6 bases). The length of the CDR3 is 14 residues. Germline CDR1 and CDR2: WSHSY and SAAADI. The V gene lost 10 bases and the J gene lost 4 bases, with 17 bases spanning the gap. In nucleotides, the CDR3 is TGCGCCACCACTACTAGCCGATTGTACAATGAGCAGTTCTTC. Amino acid sequence: CATTTSRLYNEQFF.

This clonotype was picked up many times. This chain joins TRBV5-1 and TRBJ2-7; the D gene is possibly TRBD2 (6 bases). V was trimmed by 1 base and J by 2 bases, leaving 13 bases between them. There are 15 residues in the CDR3. Germline CDR1 is SGHRS and CDR2 is YFSETQ. The CDR3 is CASSLRTSRPYEQYF. The CDR3 DNA reads TGCGCCAGCAGCTTGAGAACTAGCAGGCCCTACGAGCAGTACTTC.

This chain links TRBV7-9 with TRBJ2-5, with 11 bases that match TRBD2. Germline V CDR1 and CDR2: SEHNR, FQNEAQ (reference sequence). Trimming at V came to 2 bases and at J to 3 bases, leaving 2 bases not matched to a gene. CDR3 length: 15 amino acids. CDR3 region: CASSLLTSGEETQYF. In nucleotides, the CDR3 is TGTGCCAGCAGCTTATTGACTAGCGGGGAAGAGACCCAGTACTTC.

This clonotype was recorded many times. As DNA, the CDR3 is TGTGCCAGCAACCCTCGAACAGGCGACACCGGGGAGCTGTTTTTT. Amino acid sequence: CASNPRTGDTGELFF. The V and J genes are TRBV12-3 or TRBV12-4 and TRBJ2-2; possible D gene TRBD1, 5 bases. The CDR3 has 15 amino acids. Trimming stripped 7 bases from V and 3 bases from J, with 15 bases between.

This clonotype showed up just a few times. The rearrangement uses TRBV5-1 and TRBJ1-1; unclear D gene. The CDR3 loop spans 13 amino acids. Germline lookup yields CDR1 SGHRS and CDR2 YFSETQ. V was shortened by 5 bases and J by 0 bases, with 8 bases between the two germline ends. CDR3 loop: CASRRELNTEAFF. The CDR3 DNA reads TGCGCCAGCAGACGAGAGTTGAACACTGAAGCTTTCTTT.

The chain recombines TRBV12-3 or TRBV12-4 with TRBJ2-7, with TRBD2 matching over 9 bases. The CDR3 runs 18 residues. Trimming at V came to 5 bases and at J to 4 bases, leaving 18 bases not matched to a gene. CDR3 sequence (DNA): TGTGCCAGCAGTCGGACCCCCGGGACTAGCCGTACCTATTACGAGCAGTACGTC. This sequence encodes CASSRTPGTSRTYYEQYV.

This clonotype was seen a handful of times. The chain employs TRBV20-1 and TRBJ2-1; no reliable D call. The CDR3 has 12 residues. Looked up from germline, CDR1 is DFQATT and CDR2 is SNEGSKA (reference sequence). The ends were cut back, 6 bases at V and 8 bases at J, with 14 bases in the middle. The CDR3 protein is CSASPVDDEQFF. The DNA of the CDR3 is TGCAGTGCAAGTCCAGTGGATGATGAGCAGTTCTTC.

Many counts were recorded for this clonotype. The chain couples TRBV10-3 to TRBJ2-1; TRBD2 might be the D (6 bases). With 8 bases removed from V and 9 bases from J, the gap between germline ends came to 14 bases. This CDR3 comprises 12 residues. CDR1 and CDR2 from the germline V gene are ENHRY and SYGVKD. CDR3 residues: CAIRGTGTEQFF. CDR3 nucleotide sequence: TGTGCCATCCGAGGGACTGGAACTGAGCAGTTCTTC.